This T cell receptor beta chain is drawn from a study of blood T cell repertoires in COVID-19. Turning to the study itself: Collection of acute and convalescent COVID-19 samples took place in the United States, Italy and Spain.

The data were produced by immunoSEQ multiplex PCR, yet TCRdb's version contains in-frame clones alone and is incomplete. The sample holds over 100,000 clones, about 79% seen once. Trimming pared 0 bases from V and 0 bases from J, leaving 6 bases between. The germline V gene has CDR1 SGHAT and CDR2 FQNNGV. There are 15 residues in the CDR3. The chain recombines TRBV11-2 with TRBJ1-5; D gene unclear. The receptor was isolated from a woman aged 80 or over with active or convalescent COVID-19. Sequencing was carried out using peripheral blood. The CDR3 sequence is CASSLEGYSNQPQHF. The CDR3, as DNA: TGTGCCAGCAGCTTAGAGGGCTATAGCAATCAGCCCCAGCATTTT.